One and the same sample provided the 25 T cell receptor beta chains below, sequenced in a study of T cell responses to AZD1222 COVID-19 vaccine. Profiled with immunoSEQ multiplex PCR; TCRdb holds only in-frame clones, not every one. The sample carries 90,000 to 130,000 clones, around 82% recorded once. Sequenced here: peripheral blood, sampled on day 0 of AZD1222 vaccination. The source is an adult in good health.

This clone was seen only once. The V gene is TRBV7-9, the J gene TRBJ1-2; tentative D call: TRBD1 (6 bases). The CDR3 is 13 amino acids. Trimming stripped 1 base from V and 6 bases from J, with 9 bases between. Germline CDR1 SEHNR, CDR2 FQNEAQ (reference sequence). Written as DNA, the CDR3 is TGTGCCAGCAGCTTAGGACAGGAAGATGGCTACACCTTC. Its protein product is CASSLGQEDGYTF.

J is TRBJ1-1 and V is TRBV28; no reliable D call. CDR1 is MDHEN, CDR2 SYDVKM, per germline. Trimming pared 1 base from V and 8 bases from J, leaving 11 bases between. The CDR3 runs to 13 residues. In DNA form, the CDR3 reads TGTGCCAGCAGTTTATCCCAGGACTTCGAAGCTTTCTTT. As protein: CASSLSQDFEAFF.

V usage is TRBV6-2 or TRBV6-3 and J usage is TRBJ2-5; TRBD2 agrees at 9 bases. The CDR3 length is 17 residues. Trimming removed 0 bases from V and 3 bases from J; junction bases left unmatched: 8. CDR1 is MNHEY, CDR2 SVGEGT, per germline. CDR3 residues: CASSYSRGGGAEETQYF. CDR3 nucleotide sequence: TGTGCCAGCAGTTACTCAAGAGGCGGGGGGGCGGAAGAGACCCAGTACTTC.

V gene TRBV28 combines with J gene TRBJ1-1, with D unclear. Germline V gene lookup returns CDR1 MDHEN and CDR2 SYDVKM. The germline V and J ends were trimmed by 5 bases and 0 bases, with 13 bases remaining between them. CDR3 length: 15 amino acids. The DNA for the CDR3 is TGTGCCAGCAGTACCCGGACGGCCCTGAACACTGAAGCTTTCTTT. Its translation is CASSTRTALNTEAFF. Complete variable domain (other parts from reference TRBV28 and TRBJ1-1): DVKVTQSSRYLVKRTGEKVFLECVQDMDHENMFWYRQDPGLGLRLIYFSYDVKMKEKGDIPEGYSVSREKKERFSLILESASTNQTSMYLCASSTRTALNTEAFFGQGTRLTVV.

This chain joins TRBV7-2 and TRBJ2-3; D uncertain. Per germline, CDR1 SGHTA and CDR2 FQGNSA. V was shortened by 3 bases and J by 1 base, with 8 bases between the two germline ends. The CDR3 totals 14 residues. The CDR3 region has the DNA TGTGCCAGCAGCTTTTCCCGGGGCACAGATACGCAGTATTTT. Translated: CASSFSRGTDTQYF.

The chain combines TRBV7-9 with TRBJ2-5; tentatively, D is TRBD1 or TRBD2 (5 bases each). The germline V gene has CDR1 SEHNR and CDR2 FQNEAQ (reference sequence). Trimming took off 5 bases at V and 1 base at J, with 17 bases between the two ends. The CDR3 sequence is 16 residues long. The CDR3 DNA reads TGTGCCAGCAGCCCCATCCAGGCTGGGGGCCAAGAGACCCAGTACTTC. As protein: CASSPIQAGGQETQYF.

The gene calls are TRBV28 and TRBJ1-5; 9 positions match TRBD1. The CDR3 extends over 17 amino acids. From germline, CDR1 is MDHEN and CDR2 SYDVKM. The J segment lost 2 bases and the V segment lost 2 bases, leaving 7 bases of the junction unmatched. CDR3 sequence: CASSLIGQGRGNQPQHF. As DNA, the CDR3 is TGTGCCAGCAGTTTAATCGGACAGGGGAGAGGCAATCAGCCCCAGCATTTT.

This chain links TRBV28 with TRBJ1-6; D gene uncertain. V lost 6 bases to trimming and J lost 6 bases, with 9 bases between them. Germline V lookup: CDR1 MDHEN, CDR2 SYDVKM. The CDR3 spans 13 residues. CDR3 in DNA: TGTGCCAGCAGAGAGGCTGGTAATTCACCCCTCCACTTT. Amino acids: CASREAGNSPLHF.

This chain joins TRBV5-1 and TRBJ2-5; no firm D call. Trimming shortened V by 6 bases and J by 3 bases, and 15 bases separated the two germline ends. The germline V gene has CDR1 SGHRS and CDR2 YFSETQ. The CDR3 totals 14 residues. CDR3 residues: CASKTWTREETQYF. CDR3 bases: TGCGCCAGCAAGACCTGGACGCGAGAAGAGACCCAGTACTTC.

This chain links TRBV29-1 with TRBJ2-3, with D possibly being TRBD1 (6 bases). CDR3 length equals 13 residues. Germline CDR1 SQVTM, CDR2 ANQGSEA. Trimming shortened V by 4 bases and J by 2 bases, and 10 bases separated the two germline ends. CDR3 coding DNA: TGCAGCGTTGGAGGGGGTTCCACAGATACGCAGTATTTT. Translating it yields CSVGGGSTDTQYF.

The chain combines TRBV7-2 with TRBJ2-5, with TRBD1 matching over 10 bases. V lost 1 base to trimming and J lost 3 bases; unmatched junction nucleotides: 5. Looked up from germline, CDR1 is SGHTA and CDR2 is FQGNSA. This CDR3 region has 16 residues. The CDR3 here is CASSLGLGTGEETQYF. In DNA form, the CDR3 reads TGTGCCAGCAGCTTAGGCCTCGGGACAGGGGAAGAGACCCAGTACTTC.

This rearrangement joins TRBV9 to TRBJ1-3; no definite D call. Trimming cost V 6 bases and J 0 bases, with 13 bases left between them. The germline V gene has CDR1 SGDLS and CDR2 YYNGEE. CDR3 length: 15 amino acids. The CDR3 region has the DNA TGTGCCAGCACCGGTCTCCCTAGCTCTGGAAACACCATATATTTT. This encodes CASTGLPSSGNTIYF.

CDR3 residues: CASSQFTSGGETQYF. Here the CDR3 DNA reads TGTGCCAGCAGCCAGTTCACTAGCGGGGGAGAGACCCAGTACTTC. This chain uses TRBV3-1 (or the pseudogene TRBV3-2) with TRBJ2-5, with 11 bases fitting TRBD2. CDR1 is LGHDT and CDR2 is YNNKEL in the germline V gene (reference sequence). This CDR3 is 15 amino acids long. The ends lost 3 bases at V and 4 bases at J; junction bases unmatched: 4.

This clone was counted between two and nine times. The genes are TRBV28 and TRBJ2-1; D perhaps matches TRBD2 (5 bases). The V end lost 3 bases, the J end lost 10 bases, and 16 bases lay between the germline ends. CDR1 and CDR2 from the germline V gene are MDHEN and SYDVKM. The CDR3 runs 14 residues. The DNA of the CDR3 is TGTGCCAGCAGTTTCGTTTACCAGCGGCGCGAGCAGTTCTTC. Protein sequence: CASSFVYQRREQFF. The variable domain in full, with the rest retrieved from reference TRBV28 and TRBJ2-1, is DVKVTQSSRYLVKRTGEKVFLECVQDMDHENMFWYRQDPGLGLRLIYFSYDVKMKEKGDIPEGYSVSREKKERFSLILESASTNQTSMYLCASSFVYQRREQFFGPGTRLTVL.

This clone was seen a single time. The chain uses TRBV3-1 (or the pseudogene TRBV3-2) and TRBJ2-5, with 9 bases identical to TRBD2. In germline, CDR1 is LGHDT, CDR2 YNNKEL (reference sequence). This CDR3 region has 18 residues. The J segment lost 0 bases and the V segment lost 0 bases, leaving 8 bases of the junction unmatched. The CDR3 DNA is TGTGCCAGCAGCCAAGAGGGGCTAGCGGGGACATACCAAGAGACCCAGTACTTC. Its protein product is CASSQEGLAGTYQETQYF.

V usage is TRBV4-3 and J usage is TRBJ1-1, with no clear D. The germline CDR1 and CDR2 sequences are LGHNA and YSLEER. V shed 2 bases and J shed 1 base, with 8 bases lying between them. CDR3 length equals 14 residues. The CDR3 DNA follows: TGCGCCAGCAGCCAACCTGACAAGAACACTGAAGCTTTCTTT. Its translation: CASSQPDKNTEAFF.

The genes are TRBV6-6 and TRBJ1-2; 7 bases map to TRBD1. The CDR3 has 12 residues. The germline CDR1 and CDR2 sequences are MNHNY and SVGAGI (reference sequence). V lost 4 bases to trimming and J lost 8 bases; unmatched junction nucleotides: 4. The CDR3: CASSLQGIGYTF. CDR3 nucleotide sequence: TGTGCCAGCAGTTTACAGGGGATAGGCTACACCTTC.

This clone was counted only a few times. The chain links TRBV5-1 to TRBJ2-1; D uncertain. Germline values: CDR1 SGHRS, CDR2 YFSETQ. The CDR3 loop spans 13 amino acids. Trimming left V 5 bases short and J 8 bases short, with 14 bases between. The CDR3 is CASSIGVVDEQFF. The CDR3 coding sequence is TGCGCCAGCAGTATTGGTGTCGTCGATGAGCAGTTCTTC.

This clone showed up just a few times. The chain couples TRBV6-2 or TRBV6-3 to TRBJ1-6; the D gene is possibly TRBD1 (5 bases). The germline gives CDR1 MNHEY, CDR2 SVGEGT. This CDR3 is built from 14 residues. The V and J ends lost 5 bases and 9 bases respectively, with 14 bases between them. The CDR3 DNA reads as TGTGCCAGCAGTCGGGACCTAGGAGTTTCACCCCTCCACTTT. Residues: CASSRDLGVSPLHF.

This sequence joins TRBV19 and TRBJ2-1, with TRBD2 matching over 8 bases. With V trimmed by 6 bases and J by 7 bases, 14 bases remained unmatched. The CDR3 covers 16 residues. Per germline, CDR1 LNHDA and CDR2 SQIVND (reference sequence). The CDR3 sequence is CASSSDSREGLNEQFF. The CDR3 nucleotides read TGTGCCAGTAGCTCCGATTCCCGGGAGGGCTTAAATGAGCAGTTCTTC.

With regard to this clone: Different DNA sequences within this sample yield the same CDR3. The rearrangement joins TRBV7-2 to TRBJ2-7, with D possibly TRBD2 on 6 matching bases. The CDR3 covers 14 residues. CDR1 is SGHTA and CDR2 is FQGNSA in the germline V gene. V was pared by 0 bases and J by 0 bases, with 6 bases between. CDR3: CASSLARDSYEQYF. In DNA, the CDR3 is TGTGCCAGCAGCTTAGCGCGGGACTCCTACGAGCAGTACTTC.

The chain uses TRBV5-1 and TRBJ2-7; 10 positions match TRBD1. In germline, CDR1 is SGHRS, CDR2 YFSETQ. The CDR3 is made up of 15 amino acids. With V trimmed by 1 base and J by 6 bases, 7 bases remained unmatched. CDR3 nucleotides: TGCGCCAGCAGCTTGAACAGGGACAGGGGTCCCGAGCAGTACTTC. This gives the protein CASSLNRDRGPEQYF. The full variable domain, in which reference TRBV5-1 and TRBJ2-7 provide the parts outside the CDR3, is KAGVTQTPRYLIKTRGQQVTLSCSPISGHRSVSWYQQTPGQGLQFLFEYFSETQRNKGNFPGRFSGRQFSNSRSEMNVSTLELGDSALYLCASSLNRDRGPEQYFGPGTRLTVT.

The rearrangement links TRBV3-1 (or the pseudogene TRBV3-2) to TRBJ2-1, with 8 bases aligning to TRBD1. After removal of 4 bases from V and 7 bases from J, the junction contained 9 bases not matched to a gene. Germline CDR1 is LGHDT and CDR2 is YNNKEL (reference sequence). The CDR3 totals 15 residues. The CDR3 DNA reads as TGTGCCAGCAGCCCAACCCAGGACAGGGTGAATGAGCAGTTCTTC. Its translation: CASSPTQDRVNEQFF.

The gene calls are TRBV6-1 and TRBJ2-5, with D unclear. The CDR3 runs to 15 residues. Germline V lookup: CDR1 MNHNS, CDR2 SASEGT. V dropped 1 base and J dropped 2 bases, with 11 bases sitting between them. In DNA form, the CDR3 reads TGTGCCAGCAGTGAAGAGAGGCCATCTCAAGAGACCCAGTACTTC. Amino acid sequence: CASSEERPSQETQYF.

The chain uses TRBV7-2 and TRBJ2-7; a weak D match, TRBD2 (5 bases). This CDR3 has 19 amino acids. Trimming cost V 2 bases and J 0 bases, with 23 bases left between them. Per germline, CDR1 SGHTA and CDR2 FQGNSA. As DNA, the CDR3 is TGTGCCAGCAGCTTACTCCGGGGATTCGGCGGTCCCCTCTCCTACGAGCAGTACTTC. Its translation is CASSLLRGFGGPLSYEQYF. Combining the CDR3 with reference TRBV7-2 and TRBJ2-7 gives the whole variable domain GAGVSQSPSNKVTEKGKDVELRCDPISGHTALYWYRQSLGQGLEFLIYFQGNSAPDKSGLPSDRFSAERTGGSVSTLTIQRTQQEDSAVYLCASSLLRGFGGPLSYEQYFGPGTRLTVT.